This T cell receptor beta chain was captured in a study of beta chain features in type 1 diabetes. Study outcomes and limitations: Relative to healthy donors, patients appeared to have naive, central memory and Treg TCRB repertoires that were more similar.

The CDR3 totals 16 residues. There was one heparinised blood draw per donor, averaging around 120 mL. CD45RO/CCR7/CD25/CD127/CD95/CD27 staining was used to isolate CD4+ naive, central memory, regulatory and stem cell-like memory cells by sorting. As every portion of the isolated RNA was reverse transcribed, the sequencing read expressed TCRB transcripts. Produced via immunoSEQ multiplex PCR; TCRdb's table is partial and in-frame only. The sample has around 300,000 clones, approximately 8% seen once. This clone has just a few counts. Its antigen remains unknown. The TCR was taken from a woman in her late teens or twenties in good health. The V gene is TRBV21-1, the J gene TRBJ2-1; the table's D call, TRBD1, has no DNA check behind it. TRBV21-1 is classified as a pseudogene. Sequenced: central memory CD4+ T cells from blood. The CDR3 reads CASSKDLGAPYNEQFF. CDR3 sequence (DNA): TGTGCCAGCAGCAAAGATCTGGGGGCCCCGTACAATGAGCAGTTCTTC.